The 26 T cell receptor beta chains below come from one sample, sequenced in a study of blood T cell repertoires in COVID-19. Some clones are missing from TCRdb's copy, which holds only in-frame ones; the method was immunoSEQ multiplex PCR. The sample carries approximately 240,000 clones, about 88% recorded once. The sequenced sample was peripheral blood. Receptors were obtained from a woman aged 40 to 50 who had recovered from COVID-19.

This chain joins TRBV5-4 and TRBJ2-7, with 11 bases fitting TRBD2. With 0 bases clipped from V and 2 bases from J, the junction kept 7 bases outside the gene matches. This CDR3 comprises 17 residues. Germline CDR1 and CDR2: SGHNT and YYREEE (reference sequence). The CDR3 loop reads CASSLGKLAGVPYEQYF. The DNA of the CDR3 is TGTGCCAGCAGCTTGGGCAAACTAGCGGGAGTTCCCTACGAGCAGTACTTC.

This clone has a handful of counts. V is TRBV7-9 and J is TRBJ2-1; maybe TRBD2 (6 bases). The ends were cut back, 5 bases at V and 0 bases at J, with 14 bases in the middle. CDR1 SEHNR and CDR2 FQNEAQ come from the germline V gene (reference sequence). The CDR3 covers 16 residues. The CDR3 spells CASSPDYASSYNEQFF. CDR3 DNA sequence: TGTGCCAGCAGCCCGGACTACGCCAGCTCCTACAATGAGCAGTTCTTC.

The chain combines TRBV29-1 with TRBJ2-1; 12 bases are shared with TRBD2. In germline, CDR1 is SQVTM, CDR2 ANQGSEA. The CDR3 spans 15 residues. With V trimmed by 2 bases and J by 8 bases, 7 bases remained unmatched. CDR3 in amino acids: CSVEPTSGGLHEQFF. In DNA form, the CDR3 reads TGCAGCGTTGAACCTACTAGCGGGGGGCTTCATGAGCAGTTCTTC.

CDR3 loop: CASSLQGTGESPLHF. CDR3 DNA: TGTGCCAGCAGCTTACAGGGGACAGGGGAATCACCCCTCCACTTT. The chain recombines TRBV7-9 with TRBJ1-6; 10 positions agree with TRBD1. The CDR3 has 15 amino acids. Germline loops: CDR1 SEHNR, CDR2 FQNEAQ (reference sequence). V lost 2 bases and J lost 10; bases outside the gene matches: 5.

This chain links TRBV5-5 with TRBJ1-2; 7 bases line up with TRBD1. Germline-derived CDR1 and CDR2 are SGHKS and YYEKEE (reference sequence). The CDR3 length is 14 residues. J gave up 4 bases and V 1 base, and 4 bases lay outside the gene matches. The CDR3 region is CASSLRTGGYGYTF. CDR3 DNA sequence: TGTGCCAGCAGCTTGAGGACAGGCGGCTATGGCTACACCTTC.

J is TRBJ2-7 and V is TRBV6-2 or TRBV6-3, with D possibly being TRBD1 (6 bases). V gave up 0 bases and J gave up 4 bases, with 10 bases separating them. The germline CDR1 and CDR2 sequences are MNHEY and SVGEGT. This CDR3 contains 14 residues. The CDR3 nucleotides are TGTGCCAGCAGTTACTCGGGGACAAATTACGAGCAGTACTTC. As protein: CASSYSGTNYEQYF.

A single count supports this clone. The chain joins TRBV11-2 to TRBJ1-1; a possible D gene is TRBD1 (5 bases). The CDR3 has 15 amino acids. Germline CDR1 is SGHAT and CDR2 is FQNNGV. Trimming removed 2 bases from V and 1 base from J, with 11 bases in between. CDR3 region: CASSLRGGKNTEAFF. CDR3 nucleotide sequence: TGTGCCAGCAGCTTAAGGGGTGGGAAGAACACTGAAGCTTTCTTT.

For the CDR3, the DNA is TGTGCCAGCAGCCAAGGGGGCGACTCCTACGAGCAGTACTTC. Translation: CASSQGGDSYEQYF. This chain joins TRBV7-3 and TRBJ2-7; 7 bases fit TRBD1. The CDR3 runs to 14 residues. Germline V gene data show CDR1 as SGHTA and CDR2 as FQGTGA. With V trimmed by 5 bases and J by 0 bases, 4 bases remained unmatched.

This clone was seen ten or more times. The J gene is TRBJ2-7, the V gene TRBV28, with D possibly TRBD2 on 6 matching bases. The CDR3 runs 17 residues. Per the germline V gene, CDR1 is MDHEN and CDR2 is SYDVKM. Trimming cost V 4 bases and J 3 bases, with 22 bases left between them. The CDR3 DNA reads TGTGCCAGCAGTTACCCTAACCGTGGGGGGTCCATCTACGAGCAGTACTTC. This gives the protein CASSYPNRGGSIYEQYF.

The CDR3 region has the DNA TGCGCCAGCAGCCTAGACAGAAGCTCTAACTATGGCTACACCTTC. This sequence encodes CASSLDRSSNYGYTF. The chain employs TRBV5-1 and TRBJ1-2; weak D call: TRBD1 (5 bases). V dropped 4 bases and J dropped 0 bases, with 13 bases sitting between them. The CDR3 sequence is 15 residues long. In germline, CDR1 is SGHRS, CDR2 YFSETQ. Complete variable domain (other parts from reference TRBV5-1 and TRBJ1-2): KAGVTQTPRYLIKTRGQQVTLSCSPISGHRSVSWYQQTPGQGLQFLFEYFSETQRNKGNFPGRFSGRQFSNSRSEMNVSTLELGDSALYLCASSLDRSSNYGYTFGSGTRLTVV.

This CDR3 reads CASSTYRTATNEKLFF. The CDR3 region has the DNA TGTGCCAGCAGCACCTACAGGACAGCAACTAATGAAAAACTGTTTTTT. This sequence joins TRBV5-6 and TRBJ1-4; D is perhaps TRBD1 (6 bases). In germline, CDR1 is SGHDT, CDR2 YYEEEE. The CDR3 runs 16 residues. The ends were cut back, 4 bases at V and 0 bases at J, with 13 bases in the middle.

This rearrangement joins TRBV7-9 to TRBJ1-1, with a weak D call TRBD1 (5 bases). Germline V gene lookup returns CDR1 SEHNR and CDR2 FQNEAQ (reference sequence). The CDR3 is 14 amino acids. Trimming cost V 3 bases and J 2 bases, with 10 bases left between them. The CDR3 DNA reads TGTGCCAGCAGCTTCAAGGGGTCCAACACTGAAGCTTTCTTT. Its translation: CASSFKGSNTEAFF. Variable domain in full (rest from reference TRBV7-9 and TRBJ1-1): DTGVSQNPRHKITKRGQNVTFRCDPISEHNRLYWYRQTLGQGPEFLTYFQNEAQLEKSRLLSDRFSAERPKGSFSTLEIQRTEQGDSAMYLCASSFKGSNTEAFFGQGTRLTVV.

V and J are TRBV11-3 and TRBJ2-3; D is undetermined. Germline lookup yields CDR1 SGHNT and CDR2 YENEEA. The CDR3 loop spans 12 amino acids. Trimming removed 0 bases from V and 6 bases from J, with 4 bases in between. CDR3 sequence (DNA): TGTGCCAGCAGCTTAGACCCGGATACGCAGTATTTT. Protein sequence: CASSLDPDTQYF.

The chain recombines TRBV11-2 with TRBJ1-4; D ambiguous. The germline V gene encodes CDR1 SGHAT and CDR2 FQNNGV. There are 15 residues in the CDR3. V was clipped by 5 bases and J by 1 base, with 11 bases between them. CDR3 DNA sequence: TGTGCCAGCAGCCCCTGGGCCCTAACTAATGAAAAACTGTTTTTT. This encodes CASSPWALTNEKLFF. Full variable domain (rest looked up from reference TRBV11-2 and TRBJ1-4): EAGVAQSPRYKIIEKRQSVAFWCNPISGHATLYWYQQILGQGPKLLIQFQNNGVVDDSQLPKDRFSAERLKGVDSTLKIQPAKLEDSAVYLCASSPWALTNEKLFFGSGTQLSVL.

Here the CDR3 reads CSARDGAEQFF. CDR3 in DNA: TGCAGTGCTAGAGATGGGGCTGAGCAGTTCTTC. The genes are TRBV20-1 and TRBJ2-1, with D possibly TRBD1 on 5 matching bases. V was clipped by 0 bases and J by 9 bases, with 6 bases between them. This CDR3 comprises 11 residues. The germline gives CDR1 DFQATT, CDR2 SNEGSKA (reference sequence).

J is TRBJ1-2 and V is TRBV5-4; 8 nucleotides match TRBD1. Germline V gene lookup returns CDR1 SGHNT and CDR2 YYREEE (reference sequence). V lost 3 bases, J lost 4 bases, and 8 bases stayed unmatched. This CDR3 is 15 amino acids long. The CDR3 region is CASSSHRTGTYGYTF. The CDR3 DNA is TGTGCCAGCAGCTCCCATCGGACAGGGACCTATGGCTACACCTTC.

The gene calls are TRBV7-2 and TRBJ1-1; D remains ambiguous. There are 15 residues in the CDR3. Germline CDR1 and CDR2: SGHTA and FQGNSA. Trimming shortened V by 1 base and J by 3 bases, and 12 bases separated the two germline ends. CDR3 amino acids: CASSLDGTAHTEAFF. Here the CDR3 DNA reads TGTGCCAGCAGCTTAGATGGAACAGCCCACACTGAAGCTTTCTTT.

In regard to this clone: Different DNA sequences within this sample yield the same CDR3. This chain uses TRBV19 with TRBJ1-5, with D perhaps matching TRBD1 (5 bases). The CDR3 totals 14 residues. Trimming pared 4 bases from V and 1 base from J, leaving 8 bases between. The germline gives CDR1 LNHDA, CDR2 SQIVND (reference sequence). The CDR3 sequence is CASSTGLSNQPQHF. The DNA for the CDR3 is TGTGCCAGTAGTACGGGACTGAGCAATCAGCCCCAGCATTTT.

This chain uses TRBV4-2 with TRBJ2-1; possibly TRBD2 for D (7 bases). CDR3 length equals 16 residues. Germline V gene sequence: CDR1 LGHNA, CDR2 YNFKEQ. The V and J ends lost 4 bases and 7 bases respectively, with 20 bases between them. The CDR3: CASSRLGGGSFNEQFF. CDR3 nucleotides: TGTGCCAGCAGCCGACTCGGGGGCGGGAGTTTTAATGAGCAGTTCTTC.

The rearrangement joins TRBV19 to TRBJ2-3, with D possibly matching TRBD2 (6 bases). Trimming left V 5 bases short and J 0 bases short, with 18 bases between. The CDR3 is 17 amino acids. Germline values: CDR1 LNHDA, CDR2 SQIVND (reference sequence). The CDR3 region has the DNA TGTGCCAGTAGTTCTCGGGACTTTGGGTCCAGCACAGATACGCAGTATTTT. Its translation: CASSSRDFGSSTDTQYF.

The rearrangement uses TRBV5-6 and TRBJ2-7; possible D gene TRBD2, 6 bases. The germline V gene encodes CDR1 SGHDT and CDR2 YYEEEE. The V end lost 3 bases, the J end lost 3 bases, and 16 bases lay between the germline ends. CDR3 length: 15 residues. The DNA for the CDR3 is TGTGCCAGCAGCTCCCTGCGGGGCGCCCTCTACGAGCAGTACTTC. Translating gives CASSSLRGALYEQYF.

V and J are TRBV7-8 and TRBJ1-1; no reliable D call. Germline lookup yields CDR1 SGHVS and CDR2 FQNEAQ. V lost 3 bases and J 0 bases, leaving 11 bases between the germline ends. CDR3 length: 15 residues. CDR3 coding DNA: TGTGCCAGCAGCTTGGGCCCTATTATGAACACTGAAGCTTTCTTT. It yields the protein CASSLGPIMNTEAFF.

In this sample, this clone turned up once. The rearrangement joins TRBV12-3 or TRBV12-4 to TRBJ1-4, with D perhaps matching TRBD1 (5 bases). The CDR3 totals 13 residues. The ends were cut back, 3 bases at V and 6 bases at J, with 8 bases in the middle. The CDR3: CASSLGGDEKLFF. In DNA form, the CDR3 reads TGTGCCAGCAGTTTGGGGGGGGATGAAAAACTGTTTTTT.

The J gene is TRBJ1-4, the V gene TRBV7-8; 7 bases match TRBD1. The CDR3 is 14 amino acids. The germline gives CDR1 SGHVS, CDR2 FQNEAQ. V lost 5 bases, J lost 4 bases, and 4 bases stayed unmatched. CDR3 coding DNA: TGTGCCAGCAGCCTGGGACAGTTTAATGAAAAACTGTTTTTT. Its protein is CASSLGQFNEKLFF.

This sequence joins TRBV4-1 and TRBJ1-2; 7 nucleotides match TRBD1. The V gene's germline CDR1 is MGHRA and CDR2 YSYEKL. The length of the CDR3 is 16 residues. J lost 6 bases, V lost 2 bases, and 12 bases had no gene match. The CDR3 DNA sequence: TGCGCCAGCAGCCAAACTCTCACAGGGGTGGGGGATGGCTACACCTTC. Translating it yields CASSQTLTGVGDGYTF.

The J gene is TRBJ1-6, the V gene TRBV6-5, with D possibly TRBD1 on 5 matching bases. Germline V lookup: CDR1 MNHEY, CDR2 SVGAGI. The CDR3 loop spans 14 amino acids. The V and J ends lost 2 bases and 9 bases respectively, with 11 bases between them. The CDR3 coding sequence is TGTGCCAGCAGTTACAAGGGCAGGGTTTCACCCCTCCACTTT. This codes for CASSYKGRVSPLHF.